The next 19 T cell receptor beta chains were all read from a single sample in a study of T cells after yellow fever vaccination (dated by TCRdb to the late 2010s). The sample's treatment or condition label is to be understood as: live attenuated yellow fever vaccine strain. Library generation was performed with 5' RACE. Sequenced using an Illumina NovaSeq 6000. TCRdb itself trimmed the public reads at Q25 with fastp, ran MiXCR and retained productive beta chains. Rows matching on CDR3 protein sequence are summarized as one entry with the most common DNA and genes. The sample yields about 430,000 distinct CDR3 sequences; roughly a sixth were counted once. The top ten clonotypes cover 15% to 20% of the sample. Material: PBMCs, obtained before the yellow fever booster vaccination. The receptor set was obtained from a man between 18 and 35 years old who received the YFV17D yellow fever vaccine.

This clonotype turned up a few times. The V gene is TRBV6-2 or TRBV6-3, the J gene TRBJ2-7, with D possibly being TRBD1 (5 bases). The CDR3 length is 13 residues. Germline V CDR1 and CDR2: MNHEY, SVGEGT. V was shortened by 4 bases and J by 2 bases, with 9 bases between the two germline ends. CDR3 DNA sequence: TGTGCCAGCAGTTTCGCACAGGCCTACGAGCAGTACTTC. This encodes CASSFAQAYEQYF.

This clonotype was seen only a few times. The V call is TRBV25-1, the J call TRBJ2-3; maybe TRBD2 (5 bases). Germline assignment: CDR1 MGHDK and CDR2 SYGVNS. This CDR3 is built from 13 residues. Trimming cost V 6 bases and J 2 bases, with 9 bases left between them. The CDR3 spells CASRDWYTDTQYF. In DNA form, the CDR3 reads TGTGCCAGCAGGGACTGGTACACAGATACGCAGTATTTT.

This sequence joins TRBV27 and TRBJ1-5; no clear D gene. The CDR3 spans 13 residues. The ends were cut back, 2 bases at V and 5 bases at J, with 7 bases in the middle. In germline, CDR1 is MNHEY, CDR2 SMNVEV (reference sequence). This CDR3 reads CASSLASYQPQHF. The DNA for the CDR3 is TGTGCCAGCAGTTTAGCCAGCTATCAGCCCCAGCATTTT.

This rearrangement joins TRBV27 to TRBJ2-3; a possible D gene is TRBD1 (5 bases). Germline V gives CDR1 MNHEY, CDR2 SMNVEV (reference sequence). This CDR3 region has 15 residues. Trimming took 0 bases from V and 4 from J, leaving 11 bases between them. The CDR3 spells CASSLSQGRADTQYF. The CDR3 DNA follows: TGTGCCAGCAGTTTATCGCAGGGAAGGGCAGATACGCAGTATTTT.

This clonotype appeared a few times. The chain employs TRBV6-6 and TRBJ1-4; 8 positions match TRBD1. The CDR3 totals 14 residues. The V gene end was trimmed by 4 bases and the J gene end by 8 bases; junction bases not matched to a gene: 6. Germline CDR1 reads MNHNY; CDR2 reads SVGAGI (reference sequence). CDR3 protein: CASSSRTGQEKLFF. CDR3 sequence (DNA): TGTGCCAGCAGTTCTAGGACAGGGCAGGAAAAACTGTTTTTT.

There are many counts of this clonotype. V and J are TRBV4-3 and TRBJ2-1, with 8 bases matching TRBD1. V gave up 0 bases and J gave up 5 bases; unmatched junction bases: 15. The CDR3 consists of 19 residues. CDR1 and CDR2 (germline): LGHNA, YSLEER. In DNA, the CDR3 is TGCGCCAGCAGCCAAGACCCCAGCGGAACAGGGGGTACCGACAATGAGCAGTTCTTC. It translates to CASSQDPSGTGGTDNEQFF.

This clonotype was seen a handful of times. The gene calls are TRBV5-1 and TRBJ2-2; 7 nucleotides line up with TRBD1. Germline V gene lookup returns CDR1 SGHRS and CDR2 YFSETQ. The ends lost 9 bases at V and 2 bases at J; junction bases unmatched: 10. This CDR3 is 15 amino acids long. CDR3 sequence reads: CATAPRDSNTGELFF. For the CDR3, the DNA is TGCGCCACCGCCCCCAGGGACAGTAACACCGGGGAGCTGTTTTTT.

The genes are TRBV12-3 or TRBV12-4 and TRBJ2-1; no clear D. The CDR3 runs to 14 residues. V was shortened by 7 bases and J by 8 bases, with 18 bases between the two germline ends. The CDR3 DNA reads TGTGCCAGCACCCCCGGTGAGCCGCCCCATGAGCAGTTCTTC. As protein: CASTPGEPPHEQFF.

Remarks on this clonotype: The junction and the germline gene differ at one end; a read error may be behind it. The rearrangement joins TRBV18 to TRBJ2-1; 8 positions match TRBD1. The CDR3 is 13 amino acids. Germline CDR1 is KGHSH and CDR2 is LQKENI. Written as DNA, the CDR3 is TGTGCCATCTCACTCAACAGGGGGAATGAGCAGTTCTTC. Encoded protein: CAISLNRGNEQFF.

In DNA form, the CDR3 reads TGTGCCAGCAGCCTACCCCGCCAGGGGGGGGGGCCGGGGGCCAACGTCCTGACTTTC. Translation: CASSLPRQGGGPGANVLTF. This chain links TRBV7-3 with TRBJ2-6; the D gene could be TRBD1 or TRBD2 (7 bases each). This CDR3 has 19 amino acids. The V and J ends lost 5 bases and 4 bases respectively, with 24 bases between them. Looked up from germline, CDR1 is SGHTA and CDR2 is FQGTGA. Looking up the rest from reference TRBV7-3 and TRBJ2-6 gives the full variable domain: GAGVSQTPSNKVTEKGKYVELRCDPISGHTALYWYRQSLGQGPEFLIYFQGTGAADDSGLPNDRFFAVRPEGSVSTLKIQRTERGDSAVYLCASSLPRQGGGPGANVLTFGAGSRLTVL.

This clonotype came up once. The chain couples TRBV6-5 to TRBJ2-7; D not certain. The CDR3 length is 13 residues. Germline CDR1 MNHEY, CDR2 SVGAGI. Trimming shortened V by 4 bases and J by 2 bases, and 9 bases separated the two germline ends. The CDR3: CASSFTGTYEQYF. CDR3 in DNA: TGTGCCAGCAGTTTTACGGGCACCTACGAGCAGTACTTC.

This clonotype was seen once. V is TRBV30 and J is TRBJ1-2, with 8 nucleotides matching TRBD1. The germline CDR1 and CDR2 sequences are GTSNPN and SVGIG (reference sequence). The CDR3 spans 12 residues. V trimming: 2 bases; J trimming: 7 bases; junction bases outside the gene matches: 3. The CDR3 sequence: CAWSQGAFGYTF. In DNA form, the CDR3 reads TGTGCCTGGAGTCAGGGGGCCTTTGGCTACACCTTC.

The chain has TRBV20-1 and TRBJ2-1, with TRBD1 matching 10 bases. There are 15 residues in the CDR3. CDR1 is DFQATT and CDR2 is SNEGSKA in the germline V gene (reference sequence). V dropped 7 bases and J dropped 3; count of bases not matched to a gene: 9. DNA of the CDR3: TGCAGTGACTTGAGGGACAGGGGTCACTACAATGAGCAGTTCTTC. This codes for CSDLRDRGHYNEQFF.

J is TRBJ2-5 and V is TRBV20-1; D is ambiguous. CDR3 length equals 13 residues. V gave up 2 bases and J gave up 6 bases, with 13 bases separating them. CDR1 and CDR2 (germline): DFQATT, SNEGSKA (reference sequence). CDR3 loop: CSARNQDRQTQYF. The CDR3 DNA is TGCAGTGCTAGAAATCAGGATCGGCAGACCCAGTACTTC.

This clonotype was counted ten times or more. The J gene is TRBJ1-3, the V gene TRBV3-1; no clear D gene. CDR3 size: 14 residues. The V gene's germline CDR1 is LGHDT and CDR2 YNNKEL (reference sequence). Trimming removed 4 bases from V and 4 bases from J, with 11 bases in between. The CDR3: CASSLSGYGNTIYF. In nucleotides, the CDR3 is TGTGCCAGCAGCCTCTCGGGGTACGGAAACACCATATATTTT.

This clonotype was detected a few times. This rearrangement joins TRBV7-2 to TRBJ2-1, with TRBD2 matching 10 bases. Germline-derived CDR1 and CDR2 are SGHTA and FQGNSA. After removal of 5 bases from V and 7 bases from J, the junction contained 5 bases not matched to a gene. The CDR3 contains 14 residues. The chain's CDR3 is CASSRGTSVNEQFF. CDR3 sequence (DNA): TGTGCCAGCAGCAGGGGGACTAGCGTGAATGAGCAGTTCTTC. The full variable domain, its missing parts supplied by reference TRBV7-2 and TRBJ2-1, is GAGVSQSPSNKVTEKGKDVELRCDPISGHTALYWYRQSLGQGLEFLIYFQGNSAPDKSGLPSDRFSAERTGGSVSTLTIQRTQQEDSAVYLCASSRGTSVNEQFFGPGTRLTVL.

The chain combines TRBV5-1 with TRBJ2-4, with D possibly being TRBD1 (6 bases). The V gene lost 4 bases and the J gene lost 0 bases, with 17 bases spanning the gap. This CDR3 has 17 residues. Germline CDR1 is SGHRS and CDR2 is YFSETQ. The DNA for the CDR3 is TGCGCCAGCAGCCGATGGGACACATATCTAGCCAAAAACATTCAGTACTTC. Residues: CASSRWDTYLAKNIQYF. The whole variable domain, filled in from reference TRBV5-1 and TRBJ2-4, reads KAGVTQTPRYLIKTRGQQVTLSCSPISGHRSVSWYQQTPGQGLQFLFEYFSETQRNKGNFPGRFSGRQFSNSRSEMNVSTLELGDSALYLCASSRWDTYLAKNIQYFGAGTRLSVL.

The rearrangement uses TRBV11-3 and TRBJ2-2; 9 bases line up with TRBD1. CDR1 is SGHNT and CDR2 is YENEEA in the germline V gene. This CDR3 region has 15 residues. Losses at the gene ends were 3 bases for V and 5 bases for J; bases not matched to a gene: 4. The CDR3 sequence is CASSFGTGRTGELFF. The CDR3 region has the DNA TGTGCCAGCAGCTTTGGGACAGGGAGAACCGGGGAGCTGTTTTTT.

This clonotype turned up a few times. V is TRBV6-5 and J is TRBJ2-4; maybe TRBD1 (5 bases). Per germline, CDR1 MNHEY and CDR2 SVGAGI. The ends were cut back, 0 bases at V and 8 bases at J, with 11 bases in the middle. The CDR3 spans 14 residues. CDR3: CASSYSARAYIQYF. CDR3 bases: TGTGCCAGCAGTTACTCGGCCAGGGCTTACATTCAGTACTTC.